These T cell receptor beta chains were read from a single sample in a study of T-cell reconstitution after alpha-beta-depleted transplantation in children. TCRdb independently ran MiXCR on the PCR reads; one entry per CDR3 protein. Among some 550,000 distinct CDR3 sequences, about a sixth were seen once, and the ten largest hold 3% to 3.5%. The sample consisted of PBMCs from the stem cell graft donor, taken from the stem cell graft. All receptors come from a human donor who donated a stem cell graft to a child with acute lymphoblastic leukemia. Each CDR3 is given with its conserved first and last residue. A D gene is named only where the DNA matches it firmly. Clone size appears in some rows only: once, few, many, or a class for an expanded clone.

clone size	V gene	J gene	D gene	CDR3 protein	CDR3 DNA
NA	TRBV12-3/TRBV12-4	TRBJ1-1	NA	CASRPSKWDEAFF	TGTGCCAGCAGACCGTCAAAGTGGGATGAAGCTTTCTTT
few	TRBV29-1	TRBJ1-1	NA	CSARDTEAFF	TGCAGCGCCCGGGACACTGAAGCTTTCTTT
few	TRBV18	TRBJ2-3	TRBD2	CASSAGGPMFRTDTQYF	TGTGCCAGCTCCGCGGGAGGGCCGATGTTTCGCACAGATACGCAGTATTTT
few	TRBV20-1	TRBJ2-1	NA	CSARDQLGAQYNEQFF	TGCAGTGCTAGAGATCAACTAGGGGCCCAGTACAATGAGCAGTTCTTC
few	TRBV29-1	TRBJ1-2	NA	CSVESRQDYGYTF	TGCAGCGTTGAATCCAGACAGGACTATGGCTACACCTTC
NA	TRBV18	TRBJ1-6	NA	CASSPPSSSPLHF	TGTGCCAGCTCACCACCGAGCTCCTCACCCCTCCACTTT
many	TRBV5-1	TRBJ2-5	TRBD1	CASGTVFSQNETQYF	TGCGCCAGCGGGACAGTCTTTAGTCAGAATGAGACCCAGTACTTC
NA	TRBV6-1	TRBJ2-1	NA	CASTHGAAPVYNEQFF	TGTGCCAGCACTCACGGGGCGGCCCCCGTTTACAATGAGCAGTTCTTC
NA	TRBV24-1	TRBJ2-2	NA	CATSDLVGTPNTGELFF	TGTGCCACCAGTGATTTGGTTGGGACACCAAACACCGGGGAGCTGTTTTTT
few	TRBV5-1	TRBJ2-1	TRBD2	CASRGLGWGEQFF	TGCGCCAGCAGGGGACTAGGCTGGGGTGAGCAGTTCTTC
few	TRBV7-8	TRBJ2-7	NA	CASSGPWEVLSYEQYF	TGTGCCAGCAGCGGACCGTGGGAGGTCCTATCCTACGAGCAGTACTTC
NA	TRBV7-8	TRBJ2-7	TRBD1	CASSFRQGAREQYF	TGTGCCAGCAGCTTTCGACAGGGGGCAAGAGAGCAGTACTTC
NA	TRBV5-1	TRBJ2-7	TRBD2	CASSPYSGNPEQYF	TGCGCCAGCAGCCCTTACAGCGGGAACCCCGAGCAGTACTTC
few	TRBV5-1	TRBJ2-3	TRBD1	CASNALQGSVDTQYF	TGCGCCAGCAACGCCTTACAGGGGTCCGTTGATACGCAGTATTTT
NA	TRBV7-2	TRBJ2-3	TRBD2	CASSAGLTDTQYF	TGTGCCAGCAGCGCGGGACTAACAGATACGCAGTATTTT
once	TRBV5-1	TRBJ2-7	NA	CASSNGGLGHYEQYF	TGCGCCAGCAGTAACGGCGGGTTGGGACACTACGAGCAGTACTTC
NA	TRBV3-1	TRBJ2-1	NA	CASTRSSSYNEQFF	TGTGCCAGCACCCGATCTAGCTCCTACAATGAGCAGTTCTTC
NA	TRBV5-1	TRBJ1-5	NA	CASSLRGAQNQPQHF	TGCGCCAGCAGCTTAAGGGGTGCCCAAAATCAGCCCCAGCATTTT
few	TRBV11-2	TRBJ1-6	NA	CASSPDFIMGYNSPLHF	TGTGCCAGCAGCCCGGACTTCATAATGGGTTATAATTCACCCCTCCACTTT
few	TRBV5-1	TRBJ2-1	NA	CASRRLGNNEQFF	TGCGCCAGCAGGCGACTAGGGAACAATGAGCAGTTCTTC
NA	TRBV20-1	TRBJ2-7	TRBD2	CSARDLAGSTAYEQYF	TGCAGTGCTAGAGATCTAGCGGGGAGTACCGCCTACGAGCAGTACTTC
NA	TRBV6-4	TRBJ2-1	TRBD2	CATSDPRLAGGTYNEQFF	TGTGCCACCAGTGACCCACGACTAGCGGGAGGTACCTACAATGAGCAGTTCTTC
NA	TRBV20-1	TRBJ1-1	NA	CSAPRWNTEAFF	TGCAGTGCCCCCAGATGGAACACTGAAGCTTTCTTT
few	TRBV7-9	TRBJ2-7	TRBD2	CASSLEREIYEQYF	TGTGCCAGCAGCTTAGAGCGGGAAATCTACGAGCAGTACTTC
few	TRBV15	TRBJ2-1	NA	CATSRGTTSYNEQFF	TGTGCCACCAGCAGAGGGACTACATCCTACAATGAGCAGTTCTTC
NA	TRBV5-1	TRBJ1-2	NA	CASSLVQGNANYGYTF	TGCGCCAGCAGCTTGGTACAGGGAAACGCTAACTATGGCTACACCTTC
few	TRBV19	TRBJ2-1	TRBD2	CASSRGTSGYVQFF	TGTGCCAGTAGTAGAGGGACTAGCGGTTATGTGCAGTTCTTC
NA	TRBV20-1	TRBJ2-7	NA	CSALGYEQYF	TGCAGTGCCCTGGGCTACGAGCAGTACTTC
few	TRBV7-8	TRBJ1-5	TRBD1	CASSLASDRDSNQPQHF	TGTGCCAGCAGCTTAGCGTCCGACAGGGATAGCAATCAGCCCCAGCATTTT
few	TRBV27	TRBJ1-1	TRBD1	CASSTKRTGESSEAFF	TGTGCCAGCAGTACCAAGCGGACAGGGGAGTCGTCCGAAGCTTTCTTT
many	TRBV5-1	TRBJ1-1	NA	CASSLGVREGTEAFF	TGCGCCAGCAGCTTAGGCGTGCGGGAGGGCACTGAAGCTTTCTTT
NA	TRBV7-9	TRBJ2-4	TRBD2	CASSLPLGRENIQYF	TGTGCCAGCAGCTTACCCTTGGGGAGGGAAAACATTCAGTACTTC
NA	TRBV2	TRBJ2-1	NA	CASSDRLRSSYNEQFF	TGTGCCAGCAGTGACAGACTGCGGAGCTCCTACAATGAGCAGTTCTTC
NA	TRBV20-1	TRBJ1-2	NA	CSAREGPINYGYTF	TGCAGTGCTAGGGAGGGACCGATAAACTATGGCTACACCTTC
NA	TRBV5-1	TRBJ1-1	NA	CASSGSQGYTEAFF	TGCGCCAGCAGCGGATCTCAGGGGTACACTGAAGCTTTCTTT
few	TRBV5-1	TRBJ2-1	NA	CASSLPGLSSYNEQFF	TGCGCCAGCAGCTTGCCGGGCCTGAGCTCCTACAATGAGCAGTTCTTC
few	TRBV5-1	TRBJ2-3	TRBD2	CASSLGTSGMPLDTQYF	TGCGCCAGCAGCTTGGGAACTAGCGGGATGCCTCTAGATACGCAGTATTTT